A single T cell receptor beta chain is shown here with its context. What it recognizes is unknown. TCR beta libraries used about 2.2 micrograms of genomic DNA from cryopreserved PBMCs. The method was immunoSEQ multiplex PCR; TCRdb's version includes in-frame clones alone and lacks a portion of them. The sample records approximately 100,000 clones, around 73% being singletons. Germline assignment: CDR1 SGHDN and CDR2 FVKESK. This CDR3 is 16 amino acids long. Unmatched junction bases numbered 7, after V lost 1 base and J lost 3 bases. This entry is derived from a study of cytotoxic CD8 clonotypes in ibrutinib-treated CLL. Overall study: Outcomes included around 25 partial and 2 complete responses; after median around 65 months, approximately 14 stayed remitted and about 12 progressed.

Regarding the study as a whole: At the start, clonality exceeded age-matched healthy donors and followed circulating CD8+ T-cell counts.

This receptor was identified in a human donor with chronic lymphocytic leukemia. V and J are TRBV14 and TRBJ2-7, with TRBD1 matching 9 bases. The sample consisted of PBMCs, taken after 12 months of ibrutinib treatment. CDR3 amino acids: CASSQAGTGSYYEQYF. DNA of the CDR3: TGTGCCAGCAGCCAAGCCGGGACAGGGAGTTACTACGAGCAGTACTTC.